A single sample is the source of the 32 T cell receptor beta chains below, sequenced in a study of blood T cell repertoires in COVID-19. Clones were sequenced by immunoSEQ multiplex PCR, and TCRdb holds only the in-frame ones, with some missing. This sample has 120,000 or so clones, with more than 60% found just once. The sequenced material came from peripheral blood. Every receptor here comes from a woman in her 70s with acute or convalescent COVID-19.

The chain is built from TRBV5-4 and TRBJ2-3, with 13 bases identical to TRBD2. The germline V gene encodes CDR1 SGHNT and CDR2 YYREEE (reference sequence). The V gene end was trimmed by 5 bases and the J gene end by 6 bases; junction bases not matched to a gene: 9. The CDR3 has 16 residues. The CDR3 here is CASRGGLAGEGDTQYF. CDR3 bases: TGTGCCAGCAGGGGCGGACTAGCGGGAGAGGGGGATACGCAGTATTTT.

The V and J genes are TRBV19 and TRBJ2-1, with 11 bases that match TRBD1. The CDR3 totals 15 residues. V lost 5 bases and J lost 5; bases outside the gene matches: 5. Germline CDR1 and CDR2: LNHDA and SQIVND (reference sequence). CDR3 DNA sequence: TGTGCCAGTAGTTGGCAGGACAGGGGGCACAATGAGCAGTTCTTC. This gives the protein CASSWQDRGHNEQFF. Full variable domain (rest looked up from reference TRBV19 and TRBJ2-1): DGGITQSPKYLFRKEGQNVTLSCEQNLNHDAMYWYRQDPGQGLRLIYYSQIVNDFQKGDIAEGYSVSREKKESFPLTVTSAQKNPTAFYLCASSWQDRGHNEQFFGPGTRLTVL.

The chain carries TRBV10-2 and TRBJ1-1; 7 nucleotides line up with TRBD1. Germline lookup yields CDR1 WSHSY and CDR2 SAAADI. This CDR3 spans 14 amino acids. V shed 3 bases and J 6 bases; nucleotides not matched to a gene: 7. The CDR3 coding sequence is TGCGCCAGCAGTGAAAGACAGGGACGCGCTGAAGCTTTCTTT. Translation gives CASSERQGRAEAFF.

The chain has TRBV3-1 (or the pseudogene TRBV3-2) and TRBJ1-1, with 8 bases that match TRBD1. CDR1 is LGHDT and CDR2 is YNNKEL in the germline V gene (reference sequence). The CDR3 has 16 amino acids. V shed 2 bases and J 8 bases; nucleotides not matched to a gene: 13. The CDR3 DNA is TGTGCCAGCAGCCAAAGAGGGGGCCGGACAGGGAAAGAAGCTTTCTTT. Translating gives CASSQRGGRTGKEAFF.

The V and J genes are TRBV30 and TRBJ1-1, with a weak D call TRBD1 (5 bases). The CDR3 runs 13 residues. Germline V gives CDR1 GTSNPN, CDR2 SVGIG (reference sequence). Trimming took off 5 bases at V and 2 bases at J, with 12 bases between the two ends. CDR3 nucleotide sequence: TGTGCCTGGCAAGCACAGGCTAACACTGAAGCTTTCTTT. This translates into CAWQAQANTEAFF.

This chain joins TRBV21-1 and TRBJ1-1. TRBV21-1 corresponds to a pseudogene. This CDR3 spans 19 amino acids. DNA of the CDR3: TGTGCCAGCAGCAAAGAGAGGGGGGGGAGTCCCACATCGAACACTGAAGCTTTCTTT. This translates into CASSKERGGSPTSNTEAFF.

This chain uses TRBV11-1 with TRBJ2-7, with 10 bases matching TRBD1. Trimming removed 5 bases from V and 2 bases from J; junction bases left unmatched: 6. The CDR3 sequence is 15 residues long. Germline loops: CDR1 SGHAT, CDR2 FQDESV (reference sequence). DNA of the CDR3: TGTGCCAGCAGCCCCCGGGACAGGGGCCCCTACGAGCAGTACTTC. It is translated as CASSPRDRGPYEQYF.

The chain uses TRBV19 and TRBJ1-2, with TRBD1 matching over 7 bases. Germline CDR1 is LNHDA and CDR2 is SQIVND (reference sequence). Trimming at V came to 5 bases and at J to 5 bases, leaving 5 bases not matched to a gene. The CDR3 is made up of 13 amino acids. The CDR3 loop is CASSFDRAYGYTF. The CDR3 coding sequence is TGTGCCAGTAGTTTCGACAGGGCTTATGGCTACACCTTC.

This clone was found a few times. The chain has TRBV27 and TRBJ2-7; D perhaps matches TRBD1 (5 bases). The V end was cut by 4 bases, the J end by 0 bases, with 16 bases between. Germline lookup yields CDR1 MNHEY and CDR2 SMNVEV (reference sequence). The CDR3 is made up of 16 amino acids. The CDR3 protein is CASSYSQVGVSYEQYF. CDR3 bases: TGTGCCAGCAGTTACTCACAGGTTGGGGTCTCCTACGAGCAGTACTTC.

The V gene is TRBV5-1, the J gene TRBJ2-7; D ambiguous. This CDR3 has 13 amino acids. CDR1 and CDR2 (germline): SGHRS, YFSETQ. V was shortened by 0 bases and J by 3 bases, with 7 bases between the two germline ends. Here the CDR3 DNA reads TGCGCCAGCAGCTTGGTGTCTAGCTACGAGCAGTACTTC. Amino acid sequence: CASSLVSSYEQYF.

The rearrangement joins TRBV5-1 to TRBJ2-3; 8 bases map to TRBD1. CDR1 and CDR2 (germline): SGHRS, YFSETQ. The CDR3 is made up of 15 amino acids. J lost 4 bases, V lost 1 base, and 5 bases had no gene match. CDR3 sequence reads: CASSLRTGKPDTQYF. Written as DNA, the CDR3 is TGCGCCAGCAGCTTGAGGACAGGGAAGCCAGATACGCAGTATTTT.

The chain joins TRBV28 to TRBJ1-1, with 9 bases that match TRBD1. This CDR3 is 11 amino acids long. CDR1 and CDR2 (germline): MDHEN, SYDVKM. Trimming removed 5 bases from V and 13 bases from J; junction bases left unmatched: 5. CDR3 sequence reads: CASSVGQGVFF. The DNA of the CDR3 is TGTGCCAGCAGTGTGGGACAGGGCGTTTTCTTT.

The chain is built from TRBV5-4 and TRBJ2-1; D perhaps matches TRBD1 (5 bases). V lost 3 bases and J lost 8, with 15 bases in between. This CDR3 region has 14 residues. Germline CDR1 reads SGHNT; CDR2 reads YYREEE (reference sequence). The CDR3 nucleotides read TGTGCCAGCAGCTATCAGGGTAGGAGCGATGAGCAGTTCTTC. Translating it yields CASSYQGRSDEQFF.

The genes are TRBV7-8 and TRBJ2-3; TRBD2 agrees at 7 bases. This CDR3 region has 14 residues. V lost 6 bases and J lost 3; bases outside the gene matches: 6. In germline, CDR1 is SGHVS, CDR2 FQNEAQ. The CDR3 protein is CASSWRGGTDTQYF. The DNA for the CDR3 is TGTGCCAGCAGTTGGAGGGGAGGGACAGATACGCAGTATTTT.

This clone came up a few times. The V gene is TRBV7-9, the J gene TRBJ1-1; D gene uncertain. This CDR3 has 12 residues. With 1 base removed from V and 8 bases from J, the gap between germline ends came to 8 bases. Germline assignment: CDR1 SEHNR and CDR2 FQNEAQ (reference sequence). This chain's CDR3 is CASSLGAEEAFF. CDR3 in DNA: TGTGCCAGCAGCTTAGGGGCAGAAGAAGCTTTCTTT.

In its sample, this clone was seen a few times. CDR3 amino acids: CAISVEVGTEAFF. The CDR3 region has the DNA TGTGCCATCAGTGTGGAGGTGGGCACTGAAGCTTTCTTT. The chain couples TRBV10-3 to TRBJ1-1; D ambiguous. Looked up from germline, CDR1 is ENHRY and CDR2 is SYGVKD. The CDR3 totals 13 residues. With 4 bases removed from V and 4 bases from J, the gap between germline ends came to 10 bases.

Turning to this clone: At one end, the junction sequence differs from germline, possibly due to a read error. The sample carries other DNA sequences with the same CDR3. The chain has TRBV13 and TRBJ2-1; 11 bases are shared with TRBD2. Germline V gene lookup returns CDR1 PRHDT and CDR2 FYEKMQ (reference sequence). The CDR3 runs 15 residues. The CDR3 region is CASSSRLAGSNEQFF. CDR3 in DNA: TGTGCCAGCAGCTCGAGACTAGCGGGAAGCAATGAACAGTTCTTC.

The chain employs TRBV28 and TRBJ1-5; no clear D. The CDR3 runs to 14 residues. Germline lookup yields CDR1 MDHEN and CDR2 SYDVKM. Trimming took off 4 bases at V and 5 bases at J, with 12 bases between the two ends. CDR3 DNA sequence: TGTGCCAGCAGTTCCATGAGGTGGGATCAGCCCCAGCATTTT. This translates into CASSSMRWDQPQHF.

This clone has more than one count but fewer than ten. The chain combines TRBV2 with TRBJ1-1; D gene ambiguous. Germline V gene data show CDR1 as SNHLY and CDR2 as FYNNEI. V was shortened by 7 bases and J by 7 bases, with 10 bases between the two germline ends. This CDR3 contains 11 residues. Here the CDR3 reads CASIVTREAFF. The CDR3 DNA follows: TGTGCCAGCATAGTTACGCGTGAAGCTTTCTTT.

The V gene is TRBV12-3 or TRBV12-4, the J gene TRBJ2-7; TRBD2 is a possible D gene (7 bases). Between the trimmed V and J ends, which lost 3 bases and 4 bases, there was a span of 10 bases. The CDR3 spans 13 residues. CDR3 amino acids: CASSFEGGYEQYF. The CDR3 DNA is TGTGCCAGCAGTTTTGAGGGGGGGTACGAGCAGTACTTC.

The chain couples TRBV6-5 to TRBJ1-2, with D tentatively TRBD1 (6 bases). CDR1 and CDR2 (germline): MNHEY, SVGAGI. Trimming removed 0 bases from V and 0 bases from J, with 11 bases in between. The CDR3 runs 16 residues. The CDR3 DNA reads as TGTGCCAGCAGTTACTCGGGGGGGGGCTCTAACTATGGCTACACCTTC. Translating gives CASSYSGGGSNYGYTF.

The rearrangement uses TRBV12-5 and TRBJ2-7; 10 nucleotides agree with TRBD1. Germline V lookup: CDR1 LGHNT, CDR2 FRNRAP. The CDR3 has 18 residues. Trimming cost V 3 bases and J 4 bases; bases outside gene matches: 15. CDR3 amino acids: CASGFPLGQGGSLYEQYF. CDR3 DNA sequence: TGTGCTAGTGGTTTCCCCCTTGGACAGGGGGGAAGCCTGTACGAGCAGTACTTC.

The CDR3 is CASKSRGIHNEQFF. The CDR3 nucleotides are TGTGCCAGCAAGTCTAGAGGCATACATAATGAGCAGTTCTTC. The chain combines TRBV11-2 with TRBJ2-1; D is unclear. Germline values: CDR1 SGHAT, CDR2 FQNNGV. V gave up 7 bases and J gave up 7 bases, with 17 bases separating them. The CDR3 loop spans 14 amino acids.

In nucleotides, the CDR3 is TGTGCCAGTAGTATCCCGAGAAATCAGCCCCAGCATTTT. It yields the protein CASSIPRNQPQHF. The chain carries TRBV19 and TRBJ1-5; D remains unclear. The CDR3 runs 13 residues. In germline, CDR1 is LNHDA, CDR2 SQIVND (reference sequence). The V gene lost 3 bases and the J gene lost 4 bases, with 7 bases spanning the gap.

The chain is built from TRBV10-3 and TRBJ2-5, with D tentatively TRBD1 (6 bases). The CDR3 runs 15 residues. The V gene lost 6 bases and the J gene lost 2 bases, with 16 bases spanning the gap. Germline assignment: CDR1 ENHRY and CDR2 SYGVKD. DNA for the CDR3: TGTGCCATCAGGGACCCGCGGACAGCGCAAGAGACCCAGTACTTC. This translates into CAIRDPRTAQETQYF.

The V and J genes are TRBV7-2 and TRBJ1-2, with TRBD1 as a possible D gene (6 bases). V was clipped by 1 base and J by 6 bases, with 15 bases between them. The CDR3 covers 15 residues. The germline gives CDR1 SGHTA, CDR2 FQGNSA. The CDR3 loop reads CASSLGRTEVNGYTF. As DNA, the CDR3 is TGTGCCAGCAGCTTAGGCCGGACAGAAGTAAATGGCTACACCTTC.

A few counts support this clone. The chain has TRBV7-2 and TRBJ2-5; D may be TRBD1 (6 bases). The germline V and J ends were trimmed by 1 base and 4 bases, with 10 bases remaining between them. CDR3 size: 14 residues. CDR1 and CDR2 (germline): SGHTA, FQGNSA. This CDR3 reads CASSLVGAGETQYF. Written as DNA, the CDR3 is TGTGCCAGCAGCTTAGTGGGGGCTGGAGAGACCCAGTACTTC.

The CDR3 protein is CASSVDTGINYGYTF. The CDR3 DNA is TGTGCCAGCAGCGTAGACACAGGAATAAACTATGGCTACACCTTC. The gene calls are TRBV9 and TRBJ1-2; TRBD1 is a possible D gene (5 bases). CDR1 is SGDLS and CDR2 is YYNGEE in the germline V gene. There are 15 residues in the CDR3. Trimming took 0 bases from V and 2 from J, leaving 11 bases between them.

The chain has TRBV19 and TRBJ2-3, with D perhaps TRBD2 (5 bases). The germline V gene has CDR1 LNHDA and CDR2 SQIVND (reference sequence). The germline V and J ends were trimmed by 4 bases and 1 base, with 15 bases remaining between them. CDR3 size: 16 residues. The CDR3 protein is CASSSGLTGGTDTQYF. CDR3 bases: TGTGCCAGTAGTAGCGGCCTAACCGGGGGCACAGATACGCAGTATTTT.

V is TRBV6-2 or TRBV6-3 and J is TRBJ1-5; D gene uncertain. Germline loops: CDR1 MNHEY, CDR2 SVGEGT. The CDR3 extends over 12 amino acids. The germline V and J ends were trimmed by 5 bases and 9 bases, with 11 bases remaining between them. CDR3 in amino acids: CASSTSRLPQHF. DNA of the CDR3: TGTGCCAGCAGTACCAGTCGACTGCCCCAGCATTTT.

V and J are TRBV25-1 and TRBJ2-1, with TRBD1 matching over 9 bases. Germline-derived CDR1 and CDR2 are MGHDK and SYGVNS. The CDR3 has 17 residues. V dropped 2 bases and J dropped 2; count of bases not matched to a gene: 7. CDR3 sequence: CASSEHHGQGTYNEQFF. The CDR3 nucleotides are TGTGCCAGCAGTGAACACCACGGACAGGGGACCTACAATGAGCAGTTCTTC.

This clone was seen a single time. The DNA for the CDR3 is TGCAGCGTTGGCGACAGGGGGAATAATCAGCCCCAGCATTTT. This gives the protein CSVGDRGNNQPQHF. This sequence joins TRBV29-1 and TRBJ1-5; TRBD1 matches 9 bases. CDR1 and CDR2 (germline): SQVTM, ANQGSEA. The length of the CDR3 is 14 residues. The J segment lost 4 bases and the V segment lost 4 bases, leaving 5 bases of the junction unmatched.